This record looks at one TCR beta chain sequence and its context. The sample is drawn from a study of shared clonotypes between healthy human individuals. Per germline, CDR1 ENHRY and CDR2 SYGVKD. The CDR3 runs 16 residues. Trimming cost V 2 bases and J 1 base, with 11 bases left between them. The table came from immunoSEQ multiplex PCR; TCRdb's copy has only in-frame clones and leaves some out. The table records some 2 million clones, just under 95% of them present only once. Naive CD8 cells lacked CD45RO, underwent positive selection for CCR7 and left out terminally differentiated effector memory CD45RA+ cells.

The chain couples TRBV10-3 to TRBJ2-2; possible D gene TRBD2, 5 bases. The origin of this receptor is a man younger than 30 in good health. Sequencing was done on a sample of naive CD8+ T cells sorted from blood. This CDR3 reads CAISEARTENTGELFF. CDR3 nucleotides: TGTGCCATCAGTGAGGCCAGGACTGAGAACACCGGGGAGCTGTTTTTT.